A selection of T cell receptor beta chains follows, all from one sample in a study of blood T cell repertoires in COVID-19. Repertoires were generated with immunoSEQ multiplex PCR, while TCRdb's copy carries only in-frame clones and drops some. The sample holds about 250,000 clones, 86% seen once. The sample comprised peripheral blood. Source of these receptors: a woman aged 25 to 39 with active or convalescent COVID-19. CDR3s include the opening cysteine and the closing phenylalanine or tryptophan. A D gene is named only where the DNA matches it firmly. Part of the rows lack a size; the others show once, few, many or a class for expanded clones.

abundance	v_gene	d_gene	j_gene	CDR3nt	CDR3aa
-	TRBV6-4	TRBD1	TRBJ1-5	TGTGCCAGCAGCGTCCCGGGACAGGGTAGCAATCAGCCCCAGCATTTT	CASSVPGQGSNQPQHF
-	TRBV2	-	TRBJ1-6	TGTGCCAGCAGGAGGGACACGGGATTCACCCTCCACTTT	CASRRDTGFTLHF
-	TRBV28	-	TRBJ2-5	TGTGCCAGCAAGCAGCCGCGGGGGACCCAGTACTTC	CASKQPRGTQYF
-	TRBV7-2	-	TRBJ2-7	TGTGCCAGCAGCTTAGGCAGGGTTTACGAGCAGTACTTC	CASSLGRVYEQYF
-	TRBV3-1/TRBV3-2	TRBD1	TRBJ1-2	TGTGCCAGCAGCCAGCGACAGGGGTTTGGCTACACCTTC	CASSQRQGFGYTF
once	TRBV6-1	TRBD1	TRBJ1-4	TGTGCCGGGGGGGGACAGGGTCACGAAAAACTGTTTTTT	CAGGGQGHEKLFF
-	TRBV4-1	TRBD1	TRBJ2-2	TGCGCCAGCAGCCAAGATCGGGACAGGGTGGTGTTTTTT	CASSQDRDRVVFF
-	TRBV29-1	TRBD1	TRBJ1-2	TGCAGCGTCCGAGGACAGGGGTCATATGGCTACACCTTC	CSVRGQGSYGYTF
-	TRBV5-1	-	TRBJ1-2	TGCGCCAGCAGCCCCAGGGCATTGAACTATGGCTACACCTTC	CASSPRALNYGYTF
-	TRBV29-1	-	TRBJ1-1	TGCAGCGGGGGGAACATTGAAGCTTTCTTT	CSGGNIEAFF
-	TRBV7-9	TRBD1	TRBJ2-5	TGTGCCAGCAGCTCCGGGACAGGGGTGGAGACCCAGTACTTC	CASSSGTGVETQYF
-	TRBV29-1	-	TRBJ2-5	TGCAGCGTTGCACACCGTCAAGAGACCCAGTACTTC	CSVAHRQETQYF
-	TRBV18	-	TRBJ1-1	TGTGCCAGCTCACCACCGACCGTGGGGCAGAACACTGAAGCTTTCTTT	CASSPPTVGQNTEAFF
-	TRBV10-3	TRBD1	TRBJ2-3	TGTGCCATCAGTGAGTCGGACAGGGGGACAGATACGCAGTATTTT	CAISESDRGTDTQYF
once	TRBV10-3	TRBD2	TRBJ2-3	TGTGCCATCAGTGCAGGGGCTAGCGGGGTGTTCACAGATACGCAGTATTTT	CAISAGASGVFTDTQYF
-	TRBV6-2/TRBV6-3	-	TRBJ2-4	TGTGCCAGCAGCTCCCAAACCGGGACACCTCAAGCCAAAAACATTCAGTACTTC	CASSSQTGTPQAKNIQYF